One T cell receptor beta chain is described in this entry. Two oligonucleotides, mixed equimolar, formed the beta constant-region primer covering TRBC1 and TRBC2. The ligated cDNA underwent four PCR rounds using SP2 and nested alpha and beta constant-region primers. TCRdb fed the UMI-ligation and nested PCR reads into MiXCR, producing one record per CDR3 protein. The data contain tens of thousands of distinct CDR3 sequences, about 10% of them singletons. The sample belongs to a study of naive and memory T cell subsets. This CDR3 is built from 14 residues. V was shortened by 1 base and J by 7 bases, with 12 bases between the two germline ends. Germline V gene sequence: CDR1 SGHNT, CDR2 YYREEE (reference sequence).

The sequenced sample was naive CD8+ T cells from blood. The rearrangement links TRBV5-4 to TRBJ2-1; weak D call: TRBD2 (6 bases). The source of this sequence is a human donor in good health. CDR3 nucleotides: TGTGCCAGCAGCTTGTTCGCTAGCGCTAATGAGCAGTTCTTC. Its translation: CASSLFASANEQFF.